The sequence of this TCR beta chain was determined in a study of T cell responses to AZD1222 COVID-19 vaccine. Whole-study findings and limits: Increases in Spike-specific TCR breadth and depth were seen after two AZD1222 doses. Along spike, vaccine-associated CD4 TCRs were found throughout, with dominance at 160-218 and 743-854.

Second doses that came at about 4 or about 12 weeks were put together. This table comes from immunoSEQ multiplex PCR, and its TCRdb copy is limited to in-frame clones, with some not included. The sample has tens of thousands of clones; roughly 80% are singletons. Germline V gene data show CDR1 as MNHGY and CDR2 as SAAAGT. The CDR3 loop spans 11 amino acids. Trimming took off 9 bases at V and 6 bases at J, with 9 bases between the two ends. In its sample, this clone was seen once. The target antigen is unknown. The sequence was collected from an adult who received the AZD1222 COVID-19 vaccine. J is TRBJ1-5 and V is TRBV6-8; D is possibly TRBD1 (5 bases). The material was peripheral blood, obtained 28 days after the second AZD1222 dose. This CDR3 is CARGVGQPQHF. The CDR3 bases are TGTGCCAGGGGGGTGGGTCAGCCCCAGCATTTT.